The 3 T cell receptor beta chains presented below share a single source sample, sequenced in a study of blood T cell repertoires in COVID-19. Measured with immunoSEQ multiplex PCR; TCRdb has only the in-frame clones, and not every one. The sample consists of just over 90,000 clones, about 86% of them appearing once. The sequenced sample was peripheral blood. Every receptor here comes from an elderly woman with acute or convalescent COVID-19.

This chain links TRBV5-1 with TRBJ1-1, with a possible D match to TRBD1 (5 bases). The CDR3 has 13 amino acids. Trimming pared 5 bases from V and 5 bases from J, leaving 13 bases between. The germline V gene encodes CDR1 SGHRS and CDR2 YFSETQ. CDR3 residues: CASRGTQGTEAFF. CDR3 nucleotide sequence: TGCGCCAGCAGGGGGACTCAGGGAACTGAAGCTTTCTTT. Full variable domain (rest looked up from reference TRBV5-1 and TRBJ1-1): KAGVTQTPRYLIKTRGQQVTLSCSPISGHRSVSWYQQTPGQGLQFLFEYFSETQRNKGNFPGRFSGRQFSNSRSEMNVSTLELGDSALYLCASRGTQGTEAFFGQGTRLTVV.

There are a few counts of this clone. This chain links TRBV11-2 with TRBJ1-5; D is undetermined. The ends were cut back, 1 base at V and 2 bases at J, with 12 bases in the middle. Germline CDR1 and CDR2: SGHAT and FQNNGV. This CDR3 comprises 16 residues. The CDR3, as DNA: TGTGCCAGCAGCTTAGGGCCCGAGAGGGGCAATCAGCCCCAGCATTTT. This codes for CASSLGPERGNQPQHF.

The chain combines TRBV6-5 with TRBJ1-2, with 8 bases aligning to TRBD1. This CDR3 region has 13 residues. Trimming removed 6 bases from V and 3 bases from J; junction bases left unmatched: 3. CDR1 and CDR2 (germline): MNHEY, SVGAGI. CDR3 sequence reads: CASSQTGDYGYTF. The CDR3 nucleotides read TGTGCCAGCAGCCAGACAGGGGACTATGGCTACACCTTC.